The sequence of this T cell receptor (beta chain) was determined in a study of cytomegalovirus exposure and HLA in healthy donors. Overall study context: T cells numbering approximately 170 million yielded some 100 million unique TCR beta sequences in an earlier analysis.

PCR was performed using 60 Vbeta and 13 Jbeta primers. Clones were read by immunoSEQ multiplex PCR, and TCRdb kept only the in-frame ones, dropping some. The sample lists fewer than 95,000 clones, around 78% seen once, with over 0.5% in the top ten. The CDR3 contains 13 residues. Trimming cost V 5 bases and J 3 bases, with 10 bases left between them. Per the germline V gene, CDR1 is MNHEY and CDR2 is SVGAGI. The clonotype was recovered from a man between 25 and 39 years old in good health and CMV-seronegative. Input material: PBMCs. The chain joins TRBV6-5 to TRBJ1-1; D call uncertain. CDR3 sequence: CASSVVAHTEAFF. The CDR3, as DNA: TGTGCCAGCAGTGTCGTCGCGCACACTGAAGCTTTCTTT.